The entry below gives a single T cell receptor beta chain sequence along with its context. Its antigen is not identified. The CDR3 consists of 15 residues. Germline V CDR1 and CDR2: KGHDR, SFDVKD. The germline V and J ends were trimmed by 4 bases and 1 base, with 9 bases remaining between them. This sample was taken from a study of T-cell reconstitution after alpha-beta-depleted transplantation in children. Study-level findings and limits: Diversity of TCRbeta at day 60 was high in some patients, arising from surviving recipient T cells and thymic progenitors. The origin of alpha-beta T cells about two months after transplant was reportedly several hundred expanded graft clones.

Unique molecular identifiers were used in preparing the TCRbeta library. Using its own MiXCR run on the PCR reads, TCRdb lists one record per CDR3 protein. Found here are hundreds of thousands of distinct CDR3 sequences, around 15% of them singletons; the top ten hold around 38%. The chain joins TRBV24-1 to TRBJ2-2, with D perhaps TRBD1 (5 bases). The clonotype was recovered from a male patient between 2 and 15 years old who had a stem cell transplant for acute lymphoblastic leukemia, so the T cells may come from the graft donor. The sequencing used PBMCs, mostly from graft donor cells, collected 360 days after TCRalphabeta/CD19-depleted stem cell transplant. The CDR3 is CATSESQENTGELFF. The CDR3 region has the DNA TGTGCCACCAGTGAATCACAGGAGAACACCGGGGAGCTGTTTTTT.